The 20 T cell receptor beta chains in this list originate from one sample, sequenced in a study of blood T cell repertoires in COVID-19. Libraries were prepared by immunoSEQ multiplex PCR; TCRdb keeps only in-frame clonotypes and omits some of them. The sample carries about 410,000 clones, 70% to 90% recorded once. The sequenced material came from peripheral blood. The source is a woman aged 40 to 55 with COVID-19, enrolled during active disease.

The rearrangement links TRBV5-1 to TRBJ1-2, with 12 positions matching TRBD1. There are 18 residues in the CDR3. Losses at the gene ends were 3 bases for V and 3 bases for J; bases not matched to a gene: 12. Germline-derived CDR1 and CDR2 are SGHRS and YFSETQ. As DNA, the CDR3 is TGCGCCAGCAGCTCCCGGGCGGGACAGGGGGCACTCTACTATGGCTACACCTTC. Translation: CASSSRAGQGALYYGYTF.

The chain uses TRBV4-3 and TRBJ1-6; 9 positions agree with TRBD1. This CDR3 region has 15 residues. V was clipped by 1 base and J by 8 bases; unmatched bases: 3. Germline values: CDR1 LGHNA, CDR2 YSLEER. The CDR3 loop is CASSQGWTGDSPLHF. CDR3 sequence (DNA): TGCGCCAGCAGCCAAGGCTGGACAGGGGATTCACCCCTCCACTTT.

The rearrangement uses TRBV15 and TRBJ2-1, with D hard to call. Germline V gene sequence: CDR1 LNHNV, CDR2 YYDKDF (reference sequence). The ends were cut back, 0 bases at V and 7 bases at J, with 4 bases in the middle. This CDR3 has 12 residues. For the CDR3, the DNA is TGTGCCACCAGCAGAGATGAGAATGAGCAGTTCTTC. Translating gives CATSRDENEQFF.

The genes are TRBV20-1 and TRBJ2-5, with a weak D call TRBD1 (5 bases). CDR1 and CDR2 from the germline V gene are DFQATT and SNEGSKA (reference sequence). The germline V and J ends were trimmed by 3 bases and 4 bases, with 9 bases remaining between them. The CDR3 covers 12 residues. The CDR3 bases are TGCAGTGCTAGTAACAGGATAGAGACCCAGTACTTC. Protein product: CSASNRIETQYF.

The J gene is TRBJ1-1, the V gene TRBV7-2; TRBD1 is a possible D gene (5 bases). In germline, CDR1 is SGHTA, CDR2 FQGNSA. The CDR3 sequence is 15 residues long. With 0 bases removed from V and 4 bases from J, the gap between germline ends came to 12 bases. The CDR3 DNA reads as TGTGCCAGCAGCTTAGCGCGGGGGTCCGCCACTGAAGCTTTCTTT. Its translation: CASSLARGSATEAFF.

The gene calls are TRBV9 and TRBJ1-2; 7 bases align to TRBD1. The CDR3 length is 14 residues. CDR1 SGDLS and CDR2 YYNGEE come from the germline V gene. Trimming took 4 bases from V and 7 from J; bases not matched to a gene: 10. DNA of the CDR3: TGTGCCAGCAGCCAGGACAGGTACCTGGGTGGCTACACCTTC. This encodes CASSQDRYLGGYTF.

DNA of the CDR3: TGTGCCAGCACCCGGGGGGCCTTCTCCTACAATGAGCAGTTCTTC. Its protein product is CASTRGAFSYNEQFF. V is TRBV6-5 and J is TRBJ2-1; D is possibly TRBD2 (7 bases). This CDR3 has 15 amino acids. Germline V gene data show CDR1 as MNHEY and CDR2 as SVGAGI. V gave up 7 bases and J gave up 0 bases, with 13 bases separating them.

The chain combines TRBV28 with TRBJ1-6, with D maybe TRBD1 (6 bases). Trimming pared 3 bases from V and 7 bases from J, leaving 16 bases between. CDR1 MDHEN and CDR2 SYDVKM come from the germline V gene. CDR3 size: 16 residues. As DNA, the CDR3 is TGTGCCAGCAGTTTTCTCCTCGTTCAGGGGAATTCACCCCTCCACTTT. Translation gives CASSFLLVQGNSPLHF.

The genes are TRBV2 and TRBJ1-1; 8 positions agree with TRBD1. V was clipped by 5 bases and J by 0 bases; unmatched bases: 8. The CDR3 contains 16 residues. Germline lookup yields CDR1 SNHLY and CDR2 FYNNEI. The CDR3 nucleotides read TGTGCCAGCAGTTCCGACAGGGGCCAAATGAACACTGAAGCTTTCTTT. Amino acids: CASSSDRGQMNTEAFF.

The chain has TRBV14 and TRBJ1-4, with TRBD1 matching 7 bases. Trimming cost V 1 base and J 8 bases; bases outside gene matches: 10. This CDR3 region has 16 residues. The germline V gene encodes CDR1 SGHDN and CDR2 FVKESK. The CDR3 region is CASSQGTGPLGEKLFF. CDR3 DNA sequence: TGTGCCAGCAGCCAAGGGACAGGTCCCCTCGGGGAAAAACTGTTTTTT.

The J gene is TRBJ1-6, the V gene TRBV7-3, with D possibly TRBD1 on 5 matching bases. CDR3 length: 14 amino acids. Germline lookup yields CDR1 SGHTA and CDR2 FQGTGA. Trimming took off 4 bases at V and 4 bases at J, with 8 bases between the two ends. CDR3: CASSSGVYNSPLHF. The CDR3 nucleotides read TGTGCCAGCAGCTCGGGGGTGTATAATTCACCCCTCCACTTT.

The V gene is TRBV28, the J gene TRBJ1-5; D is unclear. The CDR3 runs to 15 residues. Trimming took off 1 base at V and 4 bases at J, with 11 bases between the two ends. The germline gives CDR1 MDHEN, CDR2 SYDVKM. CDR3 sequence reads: CASSLYPGLNQPQHF. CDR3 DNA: TGTGCCAGCAGTTTATACCCTGGGCTAAATCAGCCCCAGCATTTT.

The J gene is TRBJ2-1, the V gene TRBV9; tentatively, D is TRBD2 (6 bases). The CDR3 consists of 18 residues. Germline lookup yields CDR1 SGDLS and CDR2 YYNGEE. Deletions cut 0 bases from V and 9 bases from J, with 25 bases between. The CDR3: CASSVVEGAPDGGGEQFF. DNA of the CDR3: TGTGCCAGCAGCGTAGTGGAGGGAGCACCGGACGGCGGCGGTGAGCAGTTCTTC.

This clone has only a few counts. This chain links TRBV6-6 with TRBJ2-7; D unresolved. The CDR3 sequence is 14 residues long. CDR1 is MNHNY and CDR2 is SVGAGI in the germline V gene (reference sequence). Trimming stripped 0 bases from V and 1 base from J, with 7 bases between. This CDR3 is CASSYSIGSYEQYF. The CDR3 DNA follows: TGTGCCAGCAGTTACTCGATCGGTTCCTACGAGCAGTACTTC.

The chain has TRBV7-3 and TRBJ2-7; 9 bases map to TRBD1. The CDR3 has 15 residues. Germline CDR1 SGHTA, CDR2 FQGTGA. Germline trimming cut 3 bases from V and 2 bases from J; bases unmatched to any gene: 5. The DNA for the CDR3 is TGTGCCAGCAGCTTCGGGACAGGGATGACCTACGAGCAGTACTTC. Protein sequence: CASSFGTGMTYEQYF.

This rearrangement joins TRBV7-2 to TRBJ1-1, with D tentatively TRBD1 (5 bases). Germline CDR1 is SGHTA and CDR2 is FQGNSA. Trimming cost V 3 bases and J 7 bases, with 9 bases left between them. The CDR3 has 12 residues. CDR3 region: CASSFTGNEAFF. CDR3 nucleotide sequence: TGTGCCAGCAGCTTTACAGGCAATGAAGCTTTCTTT.

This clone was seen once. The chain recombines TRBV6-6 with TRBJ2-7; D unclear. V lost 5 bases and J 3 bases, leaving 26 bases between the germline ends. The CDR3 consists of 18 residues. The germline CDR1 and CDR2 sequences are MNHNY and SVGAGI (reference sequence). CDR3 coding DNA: TGTGCCAGCAGTCCCCCCCCCGAGGCTCGGTACAAAGGCTACGAGCAGTACTTC. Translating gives CASSPPPEARYKGYEQYF.

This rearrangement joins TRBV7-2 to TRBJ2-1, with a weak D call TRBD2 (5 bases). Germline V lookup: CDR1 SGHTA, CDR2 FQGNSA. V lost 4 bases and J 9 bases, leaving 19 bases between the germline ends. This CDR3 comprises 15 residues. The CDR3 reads CASSYRPYGEPEQFF. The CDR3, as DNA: TGTGCCAGCAGCTACCGACCCTACGGGGAACCTGAGCAGTTCTTC. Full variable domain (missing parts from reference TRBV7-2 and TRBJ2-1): GAGVSQSPSNKVTEKGKDVELRCDPISGHTALYWYRQSLGQGLEFLIYFQGNSAPDKSGLPSDRFSAERTGGSVSTLTIQRTQQEDSAVYLCASSYRPYGEPEQFFGPGTRLTVL.

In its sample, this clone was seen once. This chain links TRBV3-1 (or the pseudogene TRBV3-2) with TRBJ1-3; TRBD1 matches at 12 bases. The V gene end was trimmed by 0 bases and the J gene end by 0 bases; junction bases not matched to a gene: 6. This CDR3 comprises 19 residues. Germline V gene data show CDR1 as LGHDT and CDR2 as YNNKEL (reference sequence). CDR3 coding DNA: TGTGCCAGCAGCCAAGATCTCGGGACAGGGGGCAGCTCTGGAAACACCATATATTTT. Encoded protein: CASSQDLGTGGSSGNTIYF.

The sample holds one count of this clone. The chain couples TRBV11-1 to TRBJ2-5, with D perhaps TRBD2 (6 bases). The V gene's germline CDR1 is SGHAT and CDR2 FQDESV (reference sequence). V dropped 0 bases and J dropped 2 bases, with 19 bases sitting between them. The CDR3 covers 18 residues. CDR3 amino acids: CASSLAILTGEKQETQYF. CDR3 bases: TGTGCCAGCAGCTTAGCAATATTAACGGGAGAGAAACAAGAGACCCAGTACTTC.